Below are 15 T cell receptor beta chains sequenced from a single sample in a study of B cell selection in AIRE deficiency. The sorted conventional CD4 T cells were gated as CD4+CD127+. Data came from immunoSEQ multiplex PCR; TCRdb stores just in-frame clones and leaves some out. The table records tens of thousands of clones, 96% of them present only once. Sequencing was done on a sample of CD4+CD127+ conventional T cells sorted from PBMCs. The receptor set was obtained from a human donor in good health.

A note on this clone: Germline and junction disagree at one end, which may indicate a read error. CDR3 bases: TGTGCCAGCAAAGCCACTACGCAGAATTTC. It specifies CASKATTQNF. J is TRBJ2-7 and V is TRBV6-1; D gene ambiguous. The CDR3 runs 10 residues. Germline assignment: CDR1 MNHNS and CDR2 SASEGT.

The count of this clone is one. The chain carries TRBV5-1 and TRBJ2-5; perhaps TRBD2 as D (5 bases). Germline V CDR1 and CDR2: SGHRS, YFSETQ. The CDR3 sequence is 14 residues long. V lost 3 bases, J lost 4 bases, and 13 bases lay in between. The CDR3 bases are TGCGCCAGCAGCTCCCGTGGACTGGCAGAGACCCAGTACTTC. Translated, it gives CASSSRGLAETQYF.

The V call is TRBV7-3, the J call TRBJ2-6, with TRBD1 as a possible D gene (6 bases). The germline gives CDR1 SGHTA, CDR2 FQGTGA. With 6 bases removed from V and 4 bases from J, the gap between germline ends came to 16 bases. The CDR3 covers 16 residues. CDR3 sequence reads: CASSPTGSEGANVLTF. The CDR3 region has the DNA TGTGCCAGCAGTCCCACAGGGTCTGAGGGGGCCAACGTCCTGACTTTC. The full variable domain, rest sourced from reference TRBV7-3 and TRBJ2-6, is GAGVSQTPSNKVTEKGKYVELRCDPISGHTALYWYRQSLGQGPEFLIYFQGTGAADDSGLPNDRFFAVRPEGSVSTLKIQRTERGDSAVYLCASSPTGSEGANVLTFGAGSRLTVL.

The rearrangement joins TRBV5-1 to TRBJ2-5; the D is unclear. There are 14 residues in the CDR3. Germline CDR1 is SGHRS and CDR2 is YFSETQ. Trimming pared 2 bases from V and 1 base from J, leaving 9 bases between. CDR3 sequence (DNA): TGCGCCAGCAGCTTACGTACTACCCAAGAGACCCAGTACTTC. Its translation is CASSLRTTQETQYF.

The chain combines TRBV7-9 with TRBJ1-2; no definite D call. The CDR3 spans 15 residues. Germline CDR1 SEHNR, CDR2 FQNEAQ (reference sequence). Trimming shortened V by 2 bases and J by 2 bases, and 12 bases separated the two germline ends. The CDR3 DNA reads TGTGCCAGCAGCTTATCGCCGGCATCAAACTATGGCTACACCTTC. Its protein product is CASSLSPASNYGYTF.

Here the CDR3 reads CASSSGQFNSPLHF. CDR3 nucleotide sequence: TGTGCCAGCAGTTCGGGACAGTTTAATTCACCCCTCCACTTT. This chain links TRBV28 with TRBJ1-6; TRBD1 matches at 7 bases. V was clipped by 4 bases and J by 6 bases; unmatched bases: 3. Germline-derived CDR1 and CDR2 are MDHEN and SYDVKM. The CDR3 length is 14 residues.

V gene TRBV5-1 combines with J gene TRBJ2-7; D not certain. Germline CDR1 is SGHRS and CDR2 is YFSETQ. V was trimmed by 2 bases and J by 6 bases, leaving 9 bases between them. This CDR3 is 12 amino acids long. Here the CDR3 DNA reads TGCGCCAGCAGCTTAGCTCAAGGCGAGCAGTACTTC. Encoded protein: CASSLAQGEQYF. The variable domain in full, with the rest retrieved from reference TRBV5-1 and TRBJ2-7, is KAGVTQTPRYLIKTRGQQVTLSCSPISGHRSVSWYQQTPGQGLQFLFEYFSETQRNKGNFPGRFSGRQFSNSRSEMNVSTLELGDSALYLCASSLAQGEQYFGPGTRLTVT.

The V gene is TRBV30, the J gene TRBJ2-3, with D perhaps matching TRBD1 (6 bases). The germline CDR1 and CDR2 sequences are GTSNPN and SVGIG (reference sequence). The CDR3 has 14 residues. V was clipped by 5 bases and J by 0 bases, with 12 bases between them. The CDR3 sequence: CAWGGIFSTDTQYF. The CDR3 nucleotides read TGTGCCTGGGGGGGCATATTTAGCACAGATACGCAGTATTTT.

This chain connects TRBV11-2 to TRBJ1-1, with D uncertain. The CDR3 covers 15 residues. Trimming stripped 2 bases from V and 3 bases from J, with 13 bases between. CDR1 and CDR2 (germline): SGHAT, FQNNGV. CDR3 in amino acids: CASSLFSRTHTEAFF. The CDR3 bases are TGTGCCAGCAGCTTATTTTCCCGGACGCACACTGAAGCTTTCTTT.

The chain has TRBV6-9 and TRBJ2-7; TRBD2 aligns across 8 bases. CDR1 and CDR2 from the germline V gene are MNHGY and SVAAGI. J was trimmed by 2 bases and V by 6 bases; bases with no gene match: 9. CDR3 size: 15 residues. Here the CDR3 reads CASSQSGSVPYEQYF. Here the CDR3 DNA reads TGTGCCAGCAGCCAAAGCGGGAGTGTACCCTACGAGCAGTACTTC.

The chain recombines TRBV19 with TRBJ2-2; no clear D gene. The CDR3 is 12 amino acids. Trimming removed 5 bases at V and 3 bases at J, with 4 bases between. The germline CDR1 and CDR2 sequences are LNHDA and SQIVND (reference sequence). In DNA form, the CDR3 reads TGTGCCAGTAGTCGGCACACCGGGGAGCTGTTTTTT. This encodes CASSRHTGELFF.

V is TRBV28 and J is TRBJ2-7; TRBD1 matches 7 bases. CDR3 length equals 14 residues. Germline V gene data show CDR1 as MDHEN and CDR2 as SYDVKM. Trimming cost V 6 bases and J 1 base; bases outside gene matches: 6. The CDR3 region has the DNA TGTGCCAGCAGGGGGACAGCACCTTCCTACGAGCAGTACTTC. Translation: CASRGTAPSYEQYF.

The chain employs TRBV18 and TRBJ2-3; TRBD1 or TRBD2 may be the D gene (5 bases each). CDR3 length equals 14 residues. Between the trimmed V and J ends, which lost 4 bases and 0 bases, there was a span of 8 bases. Germline V gives CDR1 KGHSH, CDR2 LQKENI. The CDR3 DNA follows: TGTGCCAGCTCACGGGACGATAGCACAGATACGCAGTATTTT. It is translated as CASSRDDSTDTQYF.

As to this clone: Compared with germline, one end of the junction differs, possibly owing to a read error. The chain joins TRBV5-6 to TRBJ2-3; the match to TRBD1 covers 8 bases. Germline V gene sequence: CDR1 SGHDT, CDR2 YYEEEE. This CDR3 comprises 13 residues. CDR3 in amino acids: CASSFWDRLVGDF. Here the CDR3 DNA reads TGTGCCAGCAGCTTTTGGGACAGGCTCGTGGGAGATTTT.

V usage is TRBV5-4 and J usage is TRBJ2-3; D is unclear. The length of the CDR3 is 14 residues. CDR1 SGHNT and CDR2 YYREEE come from the germline V gene (reference sequence). V lost 0 bases and J lost 2, with 7 bases in between. This CDR3 is CASSLEMNTDTQYF. For the CDR3, the DNA is TGTGCCAGCAGCTTGGAGATGAACACAGATACGCAGTATTTT.